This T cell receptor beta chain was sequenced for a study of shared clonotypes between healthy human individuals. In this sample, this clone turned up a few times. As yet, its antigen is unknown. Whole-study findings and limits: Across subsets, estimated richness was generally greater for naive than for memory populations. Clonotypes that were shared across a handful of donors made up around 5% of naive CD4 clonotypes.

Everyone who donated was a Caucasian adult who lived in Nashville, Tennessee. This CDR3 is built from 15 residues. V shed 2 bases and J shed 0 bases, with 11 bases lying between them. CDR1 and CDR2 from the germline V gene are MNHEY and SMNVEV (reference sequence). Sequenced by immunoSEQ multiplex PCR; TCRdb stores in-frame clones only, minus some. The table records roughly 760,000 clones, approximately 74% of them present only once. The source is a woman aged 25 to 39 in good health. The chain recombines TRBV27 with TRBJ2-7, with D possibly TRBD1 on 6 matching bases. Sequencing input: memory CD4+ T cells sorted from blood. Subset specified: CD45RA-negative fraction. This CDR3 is CASSLRQGSSYEQYF. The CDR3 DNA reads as TGTGCCAGCAGTTTAAGGCAGGGGAGCTCCTACGAGCAGTACTTC.